The 32 T cell receptor beta chains below come from one sample, sequenced in a study of blood T cell repertoires in COVID-19. Sequencing used immunoSEQ multiplex PCR; TCRdb keeps in-frame clones, though not all of them. The sample lists a few hundred thousand clones; around four fifths were seen once. The sequencing sample was made of peripheral blood. The receptors were gathered from a man in his sixties with acute or convalescent COVID-19.

This sequence joins TRBV7-9 and TRBJ2-1, with D perhaps matching TRBD1 (6 bases). Trimming cost V 1 base and J 8 bases, with 12 bases left between them. The CDR3 totals 14 residues. Germline CDR1 SEHNR, CDR2 FQNEAQ (reference sequence). The CDR3 nucleotides are TGTGCCAGCAGCTTAGGGGTGGGGGCGGATGAGCAGTTCTTC. Translation gives CASSLGVGADEQFF.

This sequence joins TRBV7-2 and TRBJ2-3; a weak D match, TRBD1 (5 bases). V was pared by 6 bases and J by 0 bases, with 10 bases between. Germline assignment: CDR1 SGHTA and CDR2 FQGNSA. The CDR3 spans 14 residues. CDR3 in DNA: TGTGCCAGCAGAATTGGGGCTAGCACAGATACGCAGTATTTT. Protein sequence: CASRIGASTDTQYF.

This rearrangement joins TRBV11-1 to TRBJ2-1; 9 nucleotides agree with TRBD2. The CDR3 runs 15 residues. After removal of 8 bases from V and 6 bases from J, the junction contained 11 bases not matched to a gene. Germline values: CDR1 SGHAT, CDR2 FQDESV (reference sequence). The CDR3 here is CASGQAGGGSNEQFF. DNA for the CDR3: TGTGCCAGCGGGCAAGCGGGAGGCGGGAGCAATGAGCAGTTCTTC.

The chain couples TRBV6-5 to TRBJ1-1; 7 bases align to TRBD1. This CDR3 comprises 15 residues. Unmatched junction bases numbered 9, after V lost 4 bases and J lost 4 bases. Germline assignment: CDR1 MNHEY and CDR2 SVGAGI. The CDR3 nucleotides read TGTGCCAGCAGTTTACAGGGGCGACTGAGCACTGAAGCTTTCTTT. Its protein is CASSLQGRLSTEAFF.

This chain joins TRBV7-8 and TRBJ2-5; D not resolved. The germline CDR1 and CDR2 sequences are SGHVS and FQNEAQ. This CDR3 is built from 12 residues. Trimming shortened V by 5 bases and J by 10 bases, and 14 bases separated the two germline ends. CDR3 loop: CASSAPVRGQYF. The CDR3 region has the DNA TGTGCCAGCAGCGCGCCTGTCAGAGGCCAGTACTTC.

The chain combines TRBV11-2 with TRBJ2-1; D not resolved. CDR1 is SGHAT, CDR2 FQNNGV, per germline. This CDR3 region has 16 residues. V shed 0 bases and J shed 8 bases, with 17 bases lying between them. CDR3 residues: CASSLDEVTSWDEQFF. For the CDR3, the DNA is TGTGCCAGCAGCTTAGATGAGGTTACTTCATGGGATGAGCAGTTCTTC.

The CDR3 protein is CASSEGGTVFNQPQHF. The CDR3 bases are TGTGCCAGCAGTGAGGGCGGGACAGTCTTCAATCAGCCCCAGCATTTT. This chain connects TRBV2 to TRBJ1-5; 7 bases map to TRBD1. Germline V gene data show CDR1 as SNHLY and CDR2 as FYNNEI. V dropped 3 bases and J dropped 3; count of bases not matched to a gene: 8. This CDR3 has 16 residues. The variable domain in full, completed from reference TRBV2 and TRBJ1-5, reads EPEVTQTPSHQVTQMGQEVILRCVPISNHLYFYWYRQILGQKVEFLVSFYNNEISEKSEIFDDQFSVERPDGSNFTLKIRSTKLEDSAMYFCASSEGGTVFNQPQHFGDGTRLSIL.

This clone was detected a few times. This chain links TRBV15 with TRBJ2-1; 9 bases fit TRBD1. The CDR3 extends over 17 amino acids. Trimming took 7 bases from V and 8 from J; bases not matched to a gene: 18. Germline V lookup: CDR1 LNHNV, CDR2 YYDKDF (reference sequence). The CDR3 reads CATKITQGTTGGHEQFF. CDR3 in DNA: TGTGCCACCAAAATCACCCAGGGGACGACAGGGGGTCATGAGCAGTTCTTC.

This clone was detected only once. In the same sample, other DNA sequences code for this CDR3. The genes are TRBV19 and TRBJ1-2; a weak D match, TRBD1 (6 bases). This CDR3 is built from 13 residues. V lost 7 bases and J 3 bases, leaving 12 bases between the germline ends. CDR1 and CDR2 from the germline V gene are LNHDA and SQIVND (reference sequence). The CDR3 protein is CASTGQGHYGYTF. For the CDR3, the DNA is TGTGCCAGTACTGGGCAGGGGCACTATGGCTACACCTTC.

This clone was detected once. The rearrangement joins TRBV9 to TRBJ1-6; D is possibly TRBD1 (5 bases). V lost 4 bases and J lost 9, with 20 bases in between. The CDR3 is 16 residues long. Per the germline V gene, CDR1 is SGDLS and CDR2 is YYNGEE. The chain's CDR3 is CASSTRATAPSSPLHF. DNA of the CDR3: TGTGCCAGCAGCACCAGAGCGACAGCCCCGTCTTCACCCCTCCACTTT.

The genes are TRBV11-3 and TRBJ2-1; possibly TRBD2 for D (6 bases). Looked up from germline, CDR1 is SGHNT and CDR2 is YENEEA. The CDR3 contains 15 residues. V was shortened by 1 base and J by 5 bases, with 12 bases between the two germline ends. This CDR3 is CASSLVGTPNNEQFF. CDR3 DNA sequence: TGTGCCAGCAGCTTAGTAGGGACTCCCAACAATGAGCAGTTCTTC.

This chain connects TRBV5-6 to TRBJ1-5, with TRBD1 matching 10 bases. The junction had 4 bases not matched to a gene; V was cut back by 1 base and J by 0 bases. Germline V gene sequence: CDR1 SGHDT, CDR2 YYEEEE. CDR3 length: 17 amino acids. The CDR3 DNA is TGTGCCAGCAGCTTGCGGGGGACAGGGGATAGCAATCAGCCCCAGCATTTT. It yields the protein CASSLRGTGDSNQPQHF. The complete variable domain, with remaining parts taken from reference TRBV5-6 and TRBJ1-5, reads DAGVTQSPTHLIKTRGQQVTLRCSPKSGHDTVSWYQQALGQGPQFIFQYYEEEERQRGNFPDRFSGHQFPNYSSELNVNALLLGDSALYLCASSLRGTGDSNQPQHFGDGTRLSIL.

The CDR3 region has the DNA TGTGCCAGTAGTATCGGGAGGGTCCAAGAGACCCAGTACTTC. Amino acids: CASSIGRVQETQYF. This chain joins TRBV19 and TRBJ2-5, with 8 bases fitting TRBD2. Trimming at V came to 3 bases and at J to 1 base, leaving 1 base not matched to a gene. Germline V gives CDR1 LNHDA, CDR2 SQIVND (reference sequence). This CDR3 is built from 14 residues.

V is TRBV7-8 and J is TRBJ2-7; D is perhaps TRBD2 (6 bases). CDR3 length: 13 amino acids. Looked up from germline, CDR1 is SGHVS and CDR2 is FQNEAQ. The V end was cut by 10 bases, the J end by 1 base, with 14 bases between. CDR3 in DNA: TGTGCCAAGGCCGTGGGGGGTTCCTACGAGCAGTACTTC. Its protein is CAKAVGGSYEQYF.

V usage is TRBV18 and J usage is TRBJ1-1, with D hard to call. CDR3 length: 14 amino acids. Germline-derived CDR1 and CDR2 are KGHSH and LQKENI. Trimming removed 1 base from V and 2 bases from J, with 8 bases in between. In DNA, the CDR3 is TGTGCCAGCTCACCACAATCTACTAACACTGAAGCTTTCTTT. It encodes CASSPQSTNTEAFF. Complete variable domain (other parts from reference TRBV18 and TRBJ1-1): NAGVMQNPRHLVRRRGQEARLRCSPMKGHSHVYWYRQLPEEGLKFMVYLQKENIIDESGMPKERFSAEFPKEGPSILRIQQVVRGDSAAYFCASSPQSTNTEAFFGQGTRLTVV.

This sequence joins TRBV19 and TRBJ2-7; TRBD1 is a possible D gene (6 bases). V shed 3 bases and J shed 3 bases, with 18 bases lying between them. Germline lookup yields CDR1 LNHDA and CDR2 SQIVND (reference sequence). The length of the CDR3 is 16 residues. CDR3 DNA sequence: TGTGCCAGTAGTATCGGAAACCAGGGGAGCAGCTACGAGCAGTACTTC. Encoded protein: CASSIGNQGSSYEQYF.

This clone was counted between two and nine times. V is TRBV12-3 or TRBV12-4 and J is TRBJ1-1; D not certain. Trimming cost V 4 bases and J 8 bases, with 14 bases left between them. The CDR3 is made up of 13 amino acids. CDR3 amino acids: CASSSQSPLEAFF. The CDR3 region has the DNA TGTGCCAGCAGTTCCCAAAGTCCCCTAGAAGCTTTCTTT.

The chain recombines TRBV5-6 with TRBJ2-5; D uncertain. There are 13 residues in the CDR3. Deletions cut 4 bases from V and 3 bases from J, with 10 bases between. The germline CDR1 and CDR2 sequences are SGHDT and YYEEEE. The CDR3 reads CASSPPREETQYF. CDR3 nucleotides: TGTGCCAGCAGCCCCCCCCGGGAAGAGACCCAGTACTTC.

Regarding this clone: The same CDR3 can be traced to other DNA sequences in this sample. The V and J genes are TRBV5-1 and TRBJ2-7; TRBD1 aligns across 9 bases. Looked up from germline, CDR1 is SGHRS and CDR2 is YFSETQ. The CDR3 contains 14 residues. The ends lost 4 bases at V and 2 bases at J; junction bases unmatched: 4. The CDR3 DNA is TGCGCCAGCAGCCTAGGACAGGGGCCCTACGAGCAGTACTTC. Amino acids: CASSLGQGPYEQYF.

This chain joins TRBV6-4 and TRBJ2-5, with TRBD2 matching over 9 bases. Germline loops: CDR1 MRHNA, CDR2 SNTAGT. Unmatched junction bases numbered 3, after V lost 3 bases and J lost 1 base. This CDR3 has 15 amino acids. CDR3 sequence (DNA): TGTGCCAGCAGTGAATCTAGCGGGGTCCAAGAGACCCAGTACTTC. Protein: CASSESSGVQETQYF.

The gene calls are TRBV6-5 and TRBJ1-2; no clear D. This CDR3 is built from 14 residues. V was trimmed by 0 bases and J by 8 bases, leaving 13 bases between them. CDR1 is MNHEY and CDR2 is SVGAGI in the germline V gene. The CDR3 DNA follows: TGTGCCAGCAGTTACTCAAAAGGGAGGCAGGGCTACACCTTC. Translated: CASSYSKGRQGYTF.

The chain links TRBV23-1 to TRBJ1-1, with 8 positions matching TRBD1. TRBV23-1 is labeled an ORF, and its function is uncertain. The junction had 11 bases not matched to a gene; V was cut back by 0 bases and J by 5 bases. This CDR3 region has 17 residues. The CDR3 coding sequence is TGCGCCAGCAGTCAATCCATCAGGGGGCAAGGTAGGACTGAAGCTTTCTTT. It encodes CASSQSIRGQGRTEAFF.

The chain is built from TRBV27 and TRBJ1-5; D not resolved. Trimming cost V 4 bases and J 4 bases, with 17 bases left between them. The CDR3 spans 16 residues. Germline-derived CDR1 and CDR2 are MNHEY and SMNVEV (reference sequence). In DNA, the CDR3 is TGTGCCAGCAGTTCCCGCTTTGGAGGGAGGAATCAGCCCCAGCATTTT. Translating gives CASSSRFGGRNQPQHF.

The chain joins TRBV5-4 to TRBJ2-5, with 12 bases matching TRBD1. Trimming at V came to 0 bases and at J to 4 bases, leaving 1 base not matched to a gene. The germline V gene encodes CDR1 SGHNT and CDR2 YYREEE (reference sequence). The CDR3 loop spans 15 amino acids. The CDR3 region has the DNA TGTGCCAGCAGCTTGGGGGGACAGGGGGCAGAGACCCAGTACTTC. Its translation: CASSLGGQGAETQYF.

Turning to this clone: Other DNA sequences of this sample code for an identical CDR3. The rearrangement joins TRBV5-1 to TRBJ2-7; 10 nucleotides match TRBD2. The junction had 0 bases not matched to a gene; V was cut back by 2 bases and J by 1 base. Looked up from germline, CDR1 is SGHRS and CDR2 is YFSETQ. The CDR3 covers 14 residues. In DNA form, the CDR3 reads TGCGCCAGCAGCTTAGCGGGGGGGTCCTACGAGCAGTACTTC. Its protein product is CASSLAGGSYEQYF. Drawing the rest from reference TRBV5-1 and TRBJ2-7, the complete variable domain is KAGVTQTPRYLIKTRGQQVTLSCSPISGHRSVSWYQQTPGQGLQFLFEYFSETQRNKGNFPGRFSGRQFSNSRSEMNVSTLELGDSALYLCASSLAGGSYEQYFGPGTRLTVT.

This sequence joins TRBV19 and TRBJ2-5; no definite D call. CDR1 and CDR2 (germline): LNHDA, SQIVND (reference sequence). V dropped 3 bases and J dropped 1 base, with 9 bases sitting between them. This CDR3 has 14 amino acids. CDR3 residues: CASSISERQETQYF. The CDR3 DNA reads TGTGCCAGTAGTATTTCAGAACGCCAAGAGACCCAGTACTTC.

The chain joins TRBV28 to TRBJ1-6; 9 nucleotides line up with TRBD1. Trimming cost V 7 bases and J 9 bases; bases outside gene matches: 10. CDR3 length: 15 amino acids. Germline-derived CDR1 and CDR2 are MDHEN and SYDVKM. The DNA of the CDR3 is TGTGCCAGCATCCCGGGACAGGGATTGGGTTCACCCCTCCACTTT. It is translated as CASIPGQGLGSPLHF.

The chain employs TRBV27 and TRBJ2-7, with 7 nucleotides matching TRBD2. V lost 1 base and J lost 4; bases outside the gene matches: 16. Germline CDR1 reads MNHEY; CDR2 reads SMNVEV (reference sequence). CDR3 length equals 18 residues. This CDR3 reads CASSLYPRQRGSFYEQYF. CDR3 DNA: TGTGCCAGCAGTTTATACCCCCGCCAGCGGGGATCGTTTTACGAGCAGTACTTC.

This clone was seen more than once but under ten times. The chain couples TRBV12-3 or TRBV12-4 to TRBJ2-7, with a tentative D call TRBD2 (7 bases). CDR3 size: 13 residues. With 3 bases removed from V and 6 bases from J, the gap between germline ends came to 12 bases. CDR3 sequence reads: CASSLGGQVEQYF. The CDR3 DNA reads as TGTGCCAGCAGTTTGGGGGGGCAGGTCGAGCAGTACTTC.

The chain recombines TRBV27 with TRBJ2-1; the match to TRBD1 covers 11 bases. Per germline, CDR1 MNHEY and CDR2 SMNVEV (reference sequence). CDR3 length: 15 amino acids. Trimming cost V 9 bases and J 7 bases; bases outside gene matches: 11. CDR3: CARTTPGQGANEQFF. CDR3 sequence (DNA): TGTGCCAGAACCACCCCAGGACAGGGGGCAAATGAGCAGTTCTTC.

J is TRBJ2-1 and V is TRBV15; 10 nucleotides align to TRBD2. In germline, CDR1 is LNHNV, CDR2 YYDKDF (reference sequence). This CDR3 comprises 13 residues. Trimming removed 5 bases from V and 9 bases from J; junction bases left unmatched: 4. The CDR3 loop reads CATSWRTSGEQFF. The CDR3 bases are TGTGCCACCAGCTGGAGGACTAGCGGTGAGCAGTTCTTC.

For this clone: At one end, the junction sequence differs from germline, possibly due to a read error. J is TRBJ1-6 and V is TRBV5-1; a possible D gene is TRBD1 (5 bases). The CDR3 spans 17 residues. Per germline, CDR1 SGHRS and CDR2 YFSETQ. The CDR3 loop reads CTSSLEGVGGRNSPLHF. The CDR3 DNA reads as TGCACCAGCAGCTTGGAAGGGGTAGGTGGTAGGAATTCACCCCTCCACTTT.